This T cell receptor (beta chain) derives from a study of regulatory T cells in long-lasting Graves disease. This clonotype has at least ten counts. As to time point: newly diagnosed GD, antithyroid drugs for less than 3 months. The authors made the TCR library using RNA they extracted from PBMCs. According to the study, TCR beta libraries were built with iRepertoire HTBI primers and CDR3-region Arm-PCR. TCRdb fed the multiplex PCR reads into MiXCR, producing one record per CDR3 protein. In the table there are roughly 510,000 distinct CDR3 sequences, roughly 15% of which are singletons. Trimming removed 5 bases from V and 7 bases from J, with 14 bases in between. The CDR3 extends over 13 amino acids. Germline CDR1 is SNHLY and CDR2 is FYNNEI. The sample also formed part of further work on T cells in Graves' hyperthyroidism and ophthalmopathy. As reported in that work: HTBI primers were employed in a first-round RT-PCR of the TCR CDR3. Most clonotypes that expanded in the thyroid above 0.001 also showed up in blood.

This chain connects TRBV2 to TRBJ1-2; TRBD1 is a possible D gene (5 bases). This TCR derives from a man aged 18 to 29 with Graves disease. The sample consisted of peripheral blood mononuclear cells (PBMCs), taken at new diagnosis, from a patient treated with antithyroid drugs. The CDR3 loop reads CASSQDPGRGYTF. CDR3 coding DNA: TGTGCCAGCAGTCAGGACCCAGGGCGTGGCTACACCTTC. The variable domain in full, with the rest retrieved from reference TRBV2 and TRBJ1-2, is EPEVTQTPSHQVTQMGQEVILRCVPISNHLYFYWYRQILGQKVEFLVSFYNNEISEKSEIFDDQFSVERPDGSNFTLKIRSTKLEDSAMYFCASSQDPGRGYTFGSGTRLTVV.